This T cell receptor (beta chain) comes out of a study of control samples from healthy donors and cancer patients. Germline V gene data show CDR1 as LGHNA and CDR2 as YSLEER. Trimming took 0 bases from V and 7 from J; bases not matched to a gene: 6. The length of the CDR3 is 16 residues. TCRdb's copy holds only in-frame clones and misses some; the assay was immunoSEQ multiplex PCR. Of 70,000 to 85,000 clones in the sample, about nine tenths were seen once. The sequenced material came from blood. The sequence was collected from a man in his fifties in good health. The V and J genes are TRBV4-3 and TRBJ1-4, with 9 bases fitting TRBD1. The CDR3 region is CASSQDPGQGSEKLFF. The DNA of the CDR3 is TGCGCCAGCAGCCAAGATCCGGGACAGGGCTCTGAAAAACTGTTTTTT.